The T cell receptor (beta chain) described here comes from a study of cytomegalovirus exposure and HLA in healthy donors. The study's findings and limits: Being productive about 90% or about 30% of the time was typical of most TCR beta V segments in an earlier analysis.

A note on this clone: What it binds is not known.

The CDR3 runs 14 residues. Germline-derived CDR1 and CDR2 are GTSNPN and SVGIG (reference sequence). V was cut by 3 bases and J by 4 bases, with 15 bases left in between. The PCR employed 60 Vbeta primers together with 13 Jbeta primers. Clones were sequenced by immunoSEQ multiplex PCR, and TCRdb holds only the in-frame ones, with some missing. This table holds over 100,000 clones, roughly 79% found once. This receptor was identified in a male donor in good health and CMV-seronegative. V is TRBV30 and J is TRBJ2-5; a possible D gene is TRBD1 (5 bases). Sequenced: PBMCs. CDR3 amino acids: CAWRDTYGLETQYF. The CDR3 nucleotides read TGTGCCTGGAGGGACACCTACGGGTTAGAGACCCAGTACTTC.